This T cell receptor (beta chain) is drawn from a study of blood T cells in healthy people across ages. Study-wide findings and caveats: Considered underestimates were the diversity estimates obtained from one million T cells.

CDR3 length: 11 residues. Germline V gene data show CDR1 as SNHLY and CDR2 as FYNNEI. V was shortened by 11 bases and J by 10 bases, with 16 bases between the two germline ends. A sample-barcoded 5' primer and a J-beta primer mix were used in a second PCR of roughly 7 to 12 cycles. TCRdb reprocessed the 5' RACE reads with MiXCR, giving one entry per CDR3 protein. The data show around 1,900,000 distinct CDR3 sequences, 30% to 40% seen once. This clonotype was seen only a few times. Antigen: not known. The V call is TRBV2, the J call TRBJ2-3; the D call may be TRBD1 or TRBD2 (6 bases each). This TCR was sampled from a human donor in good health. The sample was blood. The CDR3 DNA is TGTGCCCTTGAAGGGGGAGGTCCGCAGTATTTT. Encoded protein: CALEGGGPQYF.